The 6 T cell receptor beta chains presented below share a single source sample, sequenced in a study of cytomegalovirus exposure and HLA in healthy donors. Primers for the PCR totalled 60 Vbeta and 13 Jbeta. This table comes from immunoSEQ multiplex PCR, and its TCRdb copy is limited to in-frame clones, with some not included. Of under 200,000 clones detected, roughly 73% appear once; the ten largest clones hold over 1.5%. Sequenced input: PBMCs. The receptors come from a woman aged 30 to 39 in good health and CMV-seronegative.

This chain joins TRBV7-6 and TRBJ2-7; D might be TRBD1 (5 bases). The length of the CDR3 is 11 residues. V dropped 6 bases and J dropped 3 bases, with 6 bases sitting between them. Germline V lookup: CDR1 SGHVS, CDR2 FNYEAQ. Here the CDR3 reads CASRDNYEQYF. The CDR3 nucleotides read TGTGCCAGCAGGGACAACTACGAGCAGTACTTC.

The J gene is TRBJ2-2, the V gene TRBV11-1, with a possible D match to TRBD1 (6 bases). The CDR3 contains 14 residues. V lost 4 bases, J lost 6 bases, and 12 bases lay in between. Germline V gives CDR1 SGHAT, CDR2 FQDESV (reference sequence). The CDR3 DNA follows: TGTGCCAGCAGCTCCTATACAGGGCCCGGGGAGCTGTTTTTT. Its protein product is CASSSYTGPGELFF.

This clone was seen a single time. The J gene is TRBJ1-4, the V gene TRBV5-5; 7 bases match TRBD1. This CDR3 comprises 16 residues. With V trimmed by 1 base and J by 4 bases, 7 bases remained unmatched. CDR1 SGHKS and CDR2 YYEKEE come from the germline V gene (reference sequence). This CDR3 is CASSLFGDSLNEKLFF. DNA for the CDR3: TGTGCCAGCAGCTTGTTTGGGGACAGCCTTAATGAAAAACTGTTTTTT.

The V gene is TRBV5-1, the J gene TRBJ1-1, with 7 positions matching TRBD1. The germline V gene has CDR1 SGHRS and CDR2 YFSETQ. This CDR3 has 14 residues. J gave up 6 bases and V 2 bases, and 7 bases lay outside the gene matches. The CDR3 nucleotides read TGCGCCAGCAGCTTCAATAACAGGGGCTCTGAAGCTTTCTTT. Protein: CASSFNNRGSEAFF.

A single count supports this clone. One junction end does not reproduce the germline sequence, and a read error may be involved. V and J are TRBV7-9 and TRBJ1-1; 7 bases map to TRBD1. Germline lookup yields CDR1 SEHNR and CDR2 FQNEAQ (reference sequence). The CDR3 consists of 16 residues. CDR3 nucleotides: TGTGCCAGCAGCTTAGGACCGACAGGGTTGAAAACTGAAGCTTTCTTT. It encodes CASSLGPTGLKTEAFF.

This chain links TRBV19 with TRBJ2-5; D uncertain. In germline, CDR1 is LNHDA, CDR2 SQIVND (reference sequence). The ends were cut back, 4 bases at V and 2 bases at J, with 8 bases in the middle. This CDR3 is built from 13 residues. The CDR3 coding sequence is TGTGCCAGTAGTAGAGGAAGACAAGAGACCCAGTACTTC. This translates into CASSRGRQETQYF.